This T cell receptor beta chain originates from a study of cytotoxic CD8 clonotypes in ibrutinib-treated CLL. Study results and caveats: The public clonotypes identified were infrequent and showed contraction or stability on treatment. Sustained-remission and progressing patients had different sampling times.

With respect to this clone: The antigen is undetermined.

The CDR3 totals 15 residues. Germline CDR1 reads SGHAT; CDR2 reads FQNNGV. Between the trimmed V and J ends, which lost 2 bases and 3 bases, there was a span of 13 bases. Repertoires were generated with immunoSEQ multiplex PCR, while TCRdb's copy carries only in-frame clones and drops some. There are 150,000 or so clones in the sample; more than 75% occur only once, and roughly 2% lies in the top ten. The chain employs TRBV11-2 and TRBJ2-5; possibly TRBD1 for D (6 bases). Specimen: PBMCs, collected after 12 months of ibrutinib treatment. This clonotype was obtained from a human donor with chronic lymphocytic leukemia. The CDR3 region is CASSLTLTGKETQYF. CDR3 nucleotides: TGTGCCAGCAGCTTAACCCTAACAGGGAAAGAGACCCAGTACTTC. Looking up the rest from reference TRBV11-2 and TRBJ2-5 gives the full variable domain: EAGVAQSPRYKIIEKRQSVAFWCNPISGHATLYWYQQILGQGPKLLIQFQNNGVVDDSQLPKDRFSAERLKGVDSTLKIQPAKLEDSAVYLCASSLTLTGKETQYFGPGTRLLVL.